This TCR beta chain was sequenced in a study of identical twins. General study points: With abundant cord blood beta clonotypes, insertions were fewer; memory repertoires showed no such pattern.

TCRdb re-called the 5' RACE reads with MiXCR, one entry per CDR3 protein. This sample carries approximately 670,000 distinct CDR3 sequences, roughly 6% of them seen once, and the ten largest clones take 1.5% to 2%. Regarding this clonotype: Its antigen is unidentified.

The receptor was isolated from a man between 18 and 29 years old in good health. The sequenced material came from naive T cells sorted from blood.

The CDR3 nucleotides read TGTGCCAGCTCACCACCGGGTCGAGGCCCCACTGAAGCTTTCTTT. It codes for CASSPPGRGPTEAFF. V usage is TRBV18 and J usage is TRBJ1-1; D remains ambiguous. The V end lost 0 bases, the J end lost 4 bases, and 12 bases lay between the germline ends. The germline V gene has CDR1 KGHSH and CDR2 LQKENI. This CDR3 is built from 15 residues.